These 29 T cell receptor beta chains share one sample of origin, sequenced in a study of blood T cell repertoires in COVID-19. TCRdb keeps only in-frame clones here, not all; method: immunoSEQ multiplex PCR. The sample includes around 220,000 clones, about nine tenths of them seen just once. The specimen was PBMCs or T cells enriched from blood (not recorded which). The receptors come from a woman in her 30s with acute COVID-19.

CDR3 region: CASAIAGAVDTQYF. The DNA of the CDR3 is TGTGCCAGCGCAATAGCGGGAGCCGTAGATACGCAGTATTTT. The rearrangement links TRBV19 to TRBJ2-3; 9 bases are a match to TRBD2. V was pared by 9 bases and J by 5 bases, with 9 bases of the junction left unmatched. Germline CDR1 and CDR2: LNHDA and SQIVND (reference sequence). The CDR3 runs to 14 residues. The variable domain in full, completed from reference TRBV19 and TRBJ2-3, reads DGGITQSPKYLFRKEGQNVTLSCEQNLNHDAMYWYRQDPGQGLRLIYYSQIVNDFQKGDIAEGYSVSREKKESFPLTVTSAQKNPTAFYLCASAIAGAVDTQYFGPGTRLTVL.

This chain connects TRBV12-3 or TRBV12-4 to TRBJ1-2; no firm D call. This CDR3 spans 13 amino acids. V lost 5 bases and J lost 5, with 12 bases in between. CDR3 in amino acids: CASSGRAEYGYTF. The CDR3 DNA sequence: TGTGCCAGCAGTGGGAGGGCGGAATATGGCTACACCTTC.

The chain employs TRBV27 and TRBJ1-5; 7 bases line up with TRBD1. This CDR3 has 15 amino acids. Germline trimming cut 2 bases from V and 3 bases from J; bases unmatched to any gene: 4. CDR1 MNHEY and CDR2 SMNVEV come from the germline V gene (reference sequence). CDR3 nucleotides: TGTGCCAGCAGTTTACAGGGGGGTTCCAATCAGCCCCAGCATTTT. It encodes CASSLQGGSNQPQHF.

The chain couples TRBV7-9 to TRBJ2-1; no clear D gene. Germline V CDR1 and CDR2: SEHNR, FQNEAQ (reference sequence). This CDR3 is built from 13 residues. V lost 5 bases, J lost 7 bases, and 12 bases lay in between. CDR3: CASSPRVGNEQFF. In DNA form, the CDR3 reads TGTGCCAGCAGCCCTAGAGTTGGAAATGAGCAGTTCTTC.

V gene TRBV18 combines with J gene TRBJ2-1; D possibly corresponds to TRBD2 (6 bases). V lost 1 base, J lost 0 bases, and 13 bases lay in between. Germline V gives CDR1 KGHSH, CDR2 LQKENI. The CDR3 has 17 amino acids. CDR3 sequence: CASSPQGGDSSYNEQFF. For the CDR3, the DNA is TGTGCCAGCTCACCACAAGGAGGGGACTCCTCCTACAATGAGCAGTTCTTC.

The chain employs TRBV13 and TRBJ2-5, with D maybe TRBD2 (5 bases). The V and J ends lost 6 bases and 0 bases respectively, with 20 bases between them. Per the germline V gene, CDR1 is PRHDT and CDR2 is FYEKMQ (reference sequence). The CDR3 sequence is 17 residues long. The chain's CDR3 is CASSLTSAGPYQETQYF. The CDR3 DNA reads as TGTGCCAGCAGTTTAACGTCGGCGGGTCCGTACCAAGAGACCCAGTACTTC.

The rearrangement links TRBV19 to TRBJ2-7, with 7 bases matching TRBD1. Germline CDR1 LNHDA, CDR2 SQIVND (reference sequence). CDR3 length equals 16 residues. The V gene end was trimmed by 1 base and the J gene end by 1 base; junction bases not matched to a gene: 7. CDR3 nucleotide sequence: TGTGCCAGTAGTATAGGCCCGCCGGGACAGTCCTACGAGCAGTACTTC. Translation gives CASSIGPPGQSYEQYF.

The chain recombines TRBV10-3 with TRBJ1-2; the D gene is possibly TRBD1 (6 bases). V lost 8 bases, J lost 8 bases, and 15 bases lay in between. Germline V gives CDR1 ENHRY, CDR2 SYGVKD. The CDR3 spans 12 residues. Written as DNA, the CDR3 is TGTGCCATCGCACAGGGTGTGGACGGCTACACCTTC. Translating gives CAIAQGVDGYTF.

This chain connects TRBV6-2 or TRBV6-3 to TRBJ2-1; TRBD2 agrees at 13 bases. This CDR3 spans 15 amino acids. Germline-derived CDR1 and CDR2 are MNHEY and SVGEGT. The V gene end was trimmed by 4 bases and the J gene end by 10 bases; junction bases not matched to a gene: 7. This chain's CDR3 is CASSWTSGSRLEQFF. As DNA, the CDR3 is TGTGCCAGCAGTTGGACTAGCGGGAGTCGTTTGGAGCAGTTCTTC.

V is TRBV5-8 and J is TRBJ2-7; the match to TRBD1 covers 7 bases. CDR1 and CDR2 (germline): SGHTS, YDEGEE. The CDR3 is 15 residues long. V shed 4 bases, J shed 2 bases, and the junction held 9 bases outside the gene matches. The CDR3 loop reads CASSGGQLPTYEQYF. The CDR3 DNA reads TGTGCCAGCAGCGGGGGACAGCTCCCAACCTACGAGCAGTACTTC.

This clone has a single count. The rearrangement uses TRBV24-1 and TRBJ1-4; tentative D call: TRBD1 (6 bases). With 3 bases removed from V and 3 bases from J, the gap between germline ends came to 10 bases. The germline gives CDR1 KGHDR, CDR2 SFDVKD. The CDR3 runs 15 residues. The CDR3 DNA reads TGTGCCACCAGTGATCCCCGGACAGCTAATGAAAAACTGTTTTTT. This encodes CATSDPRTANEKLFF.

The genes are TRBV5-8 and TRBJ1-5; D is perhaps TRBD1 (6 bases). Looked up from germline, CDR1 is SGHTS and CDR2 is YDEGEE. The length of the CDR3 is 14 residues. Trimming removed 4 bases at V and 3 bases at J, with 11 bases between. CDR3 amino acids: CASSLEGDNQPQHF. Here the CDR3 DNA reads TGTGCCAGCAGCCTGGAGGGGGACAATCAGCCCCAGCATTTT.

In DNA, the CDR3 is TGTGCCAGCAGCCTGGCCCATAGGGCTCCCCTTCGGGGCACTGAAGCTTTCTTT. Translated: CASSLAHRAPLRGTEAFF. The chain couples TRBV5-6 to TRBJ1-1, with D unresolved. CDR1 and CDR2 from the germline V gene are SGHDT and YYEEEE. V lost 4 bases and J 4 bases, leaving 26 bases between the germline ends. The CDR3 sequence is 18 residues long.

This chain joins TRBV2 and TRBJ1-4; perhaps TRBD1 as D (6 bases). The CDR3 is 15 residues long. V dropped 2 bases and J dropped 5 bases, with 12 bases sitting between them. Germline loops: CDR1 SNHLY, CDR2 FYNNEI. The CDR3 here is CASSEQGLGNEKLFF. CDR3 in DNA: TGTGCCAGCAGTGAACAGGGGCTGGGGAATGAAAAACTGTTTTTT.

The chain combines TRBV2 with TRBJ2-2; the match to TRBD1 covers 10 bases. V lost 6 bases to trimming and J lost 5 bases; unmatched junction nucleotides: 9. CDR1 is SNHLY, CDR2 FYNNEI, per germline. This CDR3 contains 16 residues. The DNA of the CDR3 is TGTGCCAGCAGCCCGACAGGGGGCGCCATAACCGGGGAGCTGTTTTTT. It is translated as CASSPTGGAITGELFF.

The chain carries TRBV30 and TRBJ1-5; a weak D match, TRBD1 (5 bases). The CDR3 extends over 13 amino acids. Germline CDR1 and CDR2: GTSNPN and SVGIG (reference sequence). The CDR3 region is CASARAVNQPQHF. CDR3 coding DNA: TGTGCGTCGGCCAGGGCGGTCAATCAGCCCCAGCATTTT.

The CDR3 loop is CALSRGLYGYTF. The CDR3 nucleotides are TGTGCCCTGTCTAGGGGTCTGTATGGCTACACCTTC. This chain links TRBV12-5 with TRBJ1-2; possible D gene TRBD1, 5 bases. This CDR3 comprises 12 residues. Germline V lookup: CDR1 LGHNT, CDR2 FRNRAP.

This clone showed up just once. The chain recombines TRBV12-5 with TRBJ1-1; 7 bases agree with TRBD1. Germline loops: CDR1 LGHNT, CDR2 FRNRAP. CDR3 length equals 16 residues. V lost 0 bases, J lost 1 base, and 5 bases stayed unmatched. Here the CDR3 reads CASGLVVGQKNTEAFF. CDR3 coding DNA: TGTGCTAGTGGTTTGGTAGTGGGACAGAAGAACACTGAAGCTTTCTTT.

V and J are TRBV7-9 and TRBJ1-1; D unresolved. The CDR3 totals 14 residues. Trimming removed 5 bases from V and 0 bases from J, with 10 bases in between. Germline lookup yields CDR1 SEHNR and CDR2 FQNEAQ (reference sequence). In nucleotides, the CDR3 is TGTGCCAGCAGCGAGCGGGCGATGAACACTGAAGCTTTCTTT. Its translation is CASSERAMNTEAFF.

The V gene is TRBV4-1, the J gene TRBJ1-3; TRBD1 matches 8 bases. Germline CDR1 MGHRA, CDR2 YSYEKL. CDR3 length: 16 residues. V lost 0 bases and J lost 6; bases outside the gene matches: 7. CDR3 sequence: CASSQDGDRWINTIYF. CDR3 DNA: TGCGCCAGCAGCCAAGACGGGGACAGGTGGATAAACACCATATATTTT.

This chain connects TRBV6-5 to TRBJ2-7, with a tentative D call TRBD1 (6 bases). Trimming removed 9 bases at V and 3 bases at J, with 12 bases between. CDR1 MNHEY and CDR2 SVGAGI come from the germline V gene. The CDR3 is 12 amino acids. The CDR3 protein is CASGQTNYEQYF. DNA of the CDR3: TGTGCCAGTGGACAGACAAACTACGAGCAGTACTTC.

The chain recombines TRBV30 with TRBJ1-1, with 10 bases aligning to TRBD1. V trimming: 1 base; J trimming: 4 bases; junction bases outside the gene matches: 21. The CDR3 length is 20 residues. Germline CDR1 is GTSNPN and CDR2 is SVGIG (reference sequence). The CDR3 coding sequence is TGTGCCTGGAGTGACATAACCGACAGGGGGCGCGTATCGGGAGGCACTGAAGCTTTCTTT. As protein: CAWSDITDRGRVSGGTEAFF.

The V call is TRBV7-9, the J call TRBJ2-2, with 10 bases identical to TRBD1. Germline CDR1 is SEHNR and CDR2 is FQNEAQ (reference sequence). J lost 5 bases, V lost 2 bases, and 5 bases had no gene match. The CDR3 runs 16 residues. CDR3 in DNA: TGTGCCAGCAGCTTACGACAGGGGGCGCGTACCGGGGAGCTGTTTTTT. As protein: CASSLRQGARTGELFF.

The CDR3, as DNA: TGTGCCAGCAGCCAAGACAGGGATCAGCCCCAGCATTTT. This sequence encodes CASSQDRDQPQHF. V gene TRBV3-1 (or the pseudogene TRBV3-2) combines with J gene TRBJ1-5, with a tentative D call TRBD1 (5 bases). V lost 0 bases, J lost 5 bases, and 5 bases lay in between. The CDR3 spans 13 residues. Per the germline V gene, CDR1 is LGHDT and CDR2 is YNNKEL (reference sequence).

The chain recombines TRBV10-1 with TRBJ2-3; 8 bases align to TRBD2. In germline, CDR1 is WNHNN, CDR2 SYGVQD (reference sequence). The CDR3 is 17 residues long. V trimming: 3 bases; J trimming: 3 bases; junction bases outside the gene matches: 11. The CDR3 DNA reads as TGCGCCAGCAGTGAAGCCGCTATGGCGGGGGGAACAGATACGCAGTATTTT. Translating gives CASSEAAMAGGTDTQYF.

The chain recombines TRBV5-6 with TRBJ2-6; D gene ambiguous. Trimming took off 4 bases at V and 10 bases at J, with 9 bases between the two ends. Germline-derived CDR1 and CDR2 are SGHDT and YYEEEE. There are 12 residues in the CDR3. The CDR3 DNA reads TGTGCCAGCAGCATAACAGATAACGTCCTGACTTTC. Translated, it gives CASSITDNVLTF.

This clone has a handful of counts. This chain links TRBV15 with TRBJ2-1; possibly TRBD2 for D (5 bases). Trimming took 1 base from V and 7 from J, leaving 23 bases between them. CDR1 LNHNV and CDR2 YYDKDF come from the germline V gene (reference sequence). The CDR3 sequence is 18 residues long. The CDR3 is CATSRGFPSSGLGNEQFF. CDR3 DNA sequence: TGTGCCACCAGCAGAGGATTCCCTAGCTCGGGGTTGGGAAATGAGCAGTTCTTC.

This clone has a single count. CDR3 protein: CASSSRVTGHNEQFF. The CDR3 region has the DNA TGTGCCAGCAGCTCACGAGTAACAGGGCACAATGAGCAGTTCTTC. This chain uses TRBV5-5 with TRBJ2-1, with D tentatively TRBD1 (6 bases). The V end lost 3 bases, the J end lost 5 bases, and 15 bases lay between the germline ends. Germline lookup yields CDR1 SGHKS and CDR2 YYEKEE (reference sequence). The CDR3 contains 15 residues.

This chain connects TRBV27 to TRBJ2-7; tentatively, D is TRBD2 (5 bases). This CDR3 spans 13 amino acids. Trimming removed 9 bases from V and 3 bases from J, with 15 bases in between. Looked up from germline, CDR1 is MNHEY and CDR2 is SMNVEV (reference sequence). CDR3 coding DNA: TGTGCCAGTGCGGGTCCGGGAAGCTACGAGCAGTACTTC. The encoded protein is CASAGPGSYEQYF.